This paragraph covers one T cell receptor beta chain sequence. Its matching antigen is unknown. These data belong to a study of memory CD4+ T cells and cytomegalovirus serostatus. Background on the study: Donors were healthy Belgian adults, several CMV seropositive and 20 to 25 seronegative.

Single viable CD3+CD4+CD8-CD45RO+ cells were sorted as the memory CD4+ T cells. After thawing, CD4+ T cells were positively selected. Profiling relied on immunoSEQ multiplex PCR, and the TCRdb table lists in-frame clones only, not all of them. The repertoire holds approximately 63,000 clones, with about three quarters as singletons. The germline V gene encodes CDR1 SGHTA and CDR2 FQGNSA. V gave up 4 bases and J gave up 3 bases; unmatched junction bases: 9. The CDR3 runs to 15 residues. Study observations and caveats: About 40% of the roughly 160 known CMV-associated TCRbeta sequences appeared in CD4+ memory.

The source material was memory CD4+ T cells from blood. The source of this sequence is an adult in good health and CMV-seronegative. Some clones in this sample may be carry-over from other donors' samples. The V call is TRBV7-2, the J call TRBJ2-7; TRBD2 matches at 7 bases. CDR3 in DNA: TGTGCCAGCAGCTCCATTAGCGGGTCTGACTACGAGCAGTACTTC. Translating it yields CASSSISGSDYEQYF.